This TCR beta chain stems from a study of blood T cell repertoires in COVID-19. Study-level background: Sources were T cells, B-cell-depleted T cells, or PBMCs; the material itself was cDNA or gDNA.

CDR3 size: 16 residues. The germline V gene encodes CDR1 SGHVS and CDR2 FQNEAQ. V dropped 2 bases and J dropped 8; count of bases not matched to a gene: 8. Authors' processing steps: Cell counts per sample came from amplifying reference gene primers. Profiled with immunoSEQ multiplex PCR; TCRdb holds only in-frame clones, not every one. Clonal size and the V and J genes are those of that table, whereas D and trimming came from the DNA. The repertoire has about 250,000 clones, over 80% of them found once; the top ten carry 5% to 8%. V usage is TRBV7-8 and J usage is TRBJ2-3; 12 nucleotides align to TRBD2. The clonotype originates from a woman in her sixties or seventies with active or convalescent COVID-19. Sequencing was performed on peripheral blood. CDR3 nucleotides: TGTGCCAGCAGCTTAACCCTAGCGGGAGGGCCAGTTACGCAGTATTTT. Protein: CASSLTLAGGPVTQYF.